Sequencing of this TCR beta chain was carried out in a study of T cell repertoires in cytomegalovirus infection. About the research overall: CMV infection and matching HLA type were both indicated by public TCR beta signatures. The study, taken as a whole, reports: Clonotypes of TCR beta that were HLA-C-restricted and CMV-specific dominated the ex vivo response.

In this sample, this clonotype turned up many times. Its antigen is as yet unknown. TCRdb fed the reads into MiXCR, producing one record per CDR3 protein. The sample contains 200,000 to 300,000 distinct CDR3 sequences, approximately 13% of which appear only once. The CDR3 spans 15 residues. Between the trimmed V and J ends, which lost 1 base and 3 bases, there was a span of 13 bases. Germline lookup yields CDR1 SGHTA and CDR2 FQGNSA. Sequencing input: PBMCs. The clonotype comes from a human donor in good health (CMV status not recorded). Some clones in this sample may be carry-over from other donors' samples. This chain links TRBV7-2 with TRBJ2-7; no clear D. The CDR3 reads CASSLEGQLFYEQYF. CDR3 DNA sequence: TGTGCCAGCAGCTTAGAGGGCCAGTTATTCTACGAGCAGTACTTC.